These T cell receptor beta chains were read from a single sample in a study of cytomegalovirus exposure and HLA in healthy donors. The table came from immunoSEQ multiplex PCR; TCRdb's copy has only in-frame clones and leaves some out. The sample carries around 65,000 clones, about 85% recorded once. The sequencing sample was made of PBMCs. These TCRs come from a female donor in good health and CMV-seronegative. Each CDR3 is given with its conserved first and last residue. D genes are given only for firm matches. The size field is filled for only some rows; it gives once, few, many or a size class.

clone_size: NA; d_call: NA; v_call: TRBV9; j_call: TRBJ1-3; cdr3_aa: CASSVGWTDSGNTIYF; cdr3_nt: TGTGCCAGCAGCGTAGGATGGACAGACTCTGGAAACACCATATATTTT
clone_size: NA; d_call: NA; v_call: TRBV5-1; j_call: TRBJ2-3; cdr3_aa: CASSFKGGDTQYF; cdr3_nt: TGCGCCAGCAGCTTTAAGGGAGGAGATACGCAGTATTTT
clone_size: few; d_call: TRBD2; v_call: TRBV5-6; j_call: TRBJ2-1; cdr3_aa: CASSSGLAGVSNEQFF; cdr3_nt: TGTGCCAGCAGCTCCGGACTAGCGGGAGTATCAAATGAGCAGTTCTTC
clone_size: few; d_call: TRBD1; v_call: TRBV5-1; j_call: TRBJ1-2; cdr3_aa: CASSPGTGGVGYGGYTF; cdr3_nt: TGCGCCAGCAGCCCCGGGACAGGGGGCGTCGGGTATGGCGGCTACACCTTC
clone_size: NA; d_call: NA; v_call: TRBV9; j_call: TRBJ1-1; cdr3_aa: CASSATVKNTEAFF; cdr3_nt: TGTGCCAGCAGCGCGACAGTGAAGAACACTGAAGCTTTCTTT
clone_size: NA; d_call: NA; v_call: TRBV28; j_call: TRBJ1-4; cdr3_aa: CASSFATNEKLFF; cdr3_nt: TGTGCCAGTTCCTTCGCAACTAATGAAAAACTGTTTTTT
clone_size: NA; d_call: TRBD2; v_call: TRBV7-2; j_call: TRBJ2-7; cdr3_aa: CASSAPGLAPGGHSYEQYF; cdr3_nt: TGTGCCAGCAGCGCGCCGGGACTAGCGCCCGGCGGCCACTCCTACGAGCAGTACTTC
clone_size: NA; d_call: TRBD1; v_call: TRBV10-3; j_call: TRBJ2-7; cdr3_aa: CAISEPSRTGGSYEQYF; cdr3_nt: TGTGCCATCAGTGAGCCGAGCCGGACAGGGGGATCCTACGAGCAGTACTTC
clone_size: NA; d_call: NA; v_call: TRBV28; j_call: TRBJ2-3; cdr3_aa: CATRRQANTDTQYF; cdr3_nt: TGTGCCACCAGGAGACAGGCCAACACAGATACGCAGTATTTT
clone_size: NA; d_call: NA; v_call: TRBV7-8; j_call: TRBJ2-2; cdr3_aa: CASTSGPGLPNTGELFF; cdr3_nt: TGTGCCAGCACCTCAGGACCGGGACTCCCGAACACCGGGGAGCTGTTTTTT
clone_size: NA; d_call: TRBD1; v_call: TRBV5-1; j_call: TRBJ1-1; cdr3_aa: CASSSTGTEAFF; cdr3_nt: TGCGCCAGCAGCTCGACAGGGACTGAAGCTTTCTTT
clone_size: NA; d_call: TRBD1; v_call: TRBV6-1; j_call: TRBJ1-4; cdr3_aa: CASSKGLGRDSRTEKLFF; cdr3_nt: TGTGCCAGCAGTAAAGGGCTTGGAAGGGACAGCCGGACAGAAAAACTGTTTTTT
clone_size: few; d_call: NA; v_call: TRBV28; j_call: TRBJ1-3; cdr3_aa: CASSFSSGSGNTIYF; cdr3_nt: TGTGCCAGCAGTTTCTCCTCCGGCTCTGGAAACACCATATATTTT
clone_size: NA; d_call: NA; v_call: TRBV4-1; j_call: TRBJ2-3; cdr3_aa: CASSQVFLGTSTDTQYF; cdr3_nt: TGCGCCAGCAGCCAAGTTTTCCTGGGGACTAGCACAGATACGCAGTATTTT
clone_size: few; d_call: NA; v_call: TRBV7-2; j_call: TRBJ1-5; cdr3_aa: CASSLGGASNQPQHF; cdr3_nt: TGTGCCAGCAGCCTGGGGGGGGCCAGCAATCAGCCCCAGCATTTT
clone_size: NA; d_call: TRBD1; v_call: TRBV2; j_call: TRBJ1-3; cdr3_aa: CASSERTGRSGNTIYF; cdr3_nt: TGTGCCAGCAGTGAGCGGACAGGGCGCTCTGGAAACACCATATATTTT
clone_size: NA; d_call: NA; v_call: TRBV27; j_call: TRBJ1-1; cdr3_aa: CASSLWGGPKHTEAFF; cdr3_nt: TGTGCCAGCAGTTTATGGGGGGGCCCGAAGCACACTGAAGCTTTCTTT
clone_size: NA; d_call: NA; v_call: TRBV27; j_call: TRBJ2-7; cdr3_aa: CASSFSGGNRVEEKQYF; cdr3_nt: TGTGCCAGCAGTTTTTCGGGCGGGAATAGGGTTGAGGAAAAGCAGTACTTC
clone_size: NA; d_call: NA; v_call: TRBV27; j_call: TRBJ1-5; cdr3_aa: CASSLSGIGQGDNQPQHF; cdr3_nt: TGTGCCAGCAGTTTATCTGGTATAGGGCAGGGTGACAATCAGCCCCAGCATTTT
clone_size: few; d_call: TRBD2; v_call: TRBV14; j_call: TRBJ2-3; cdr3_aa: CASSVREASTDTQYF; cdr3_nt: TGTGCCAGCAGCGTGCGGGAGGCAAGCACAGATACGCAGTATTTT
clone_size: NA; d_call: NA; v_call: TRBV5-6; j_call: TRBJ2-3; cdr3_aa: CASSSLVSSATDTQYF; cdr3_nt: TGTGCCAGCAGCTCCCTGGTGTCTAGCGCTACAGATACGCAGTATTTT
clone_size: NA; d_call: TRBD1; v_call: TRBV5-1; j_call: TRBJ2-7; cdr3_aa: CASSLRTGSHEQYF; cdr3_nt: TGCGCCAGCAGCCTCCGGACAGGGAGCCACGAGCAGTACTTC
clone_size: NA; d_call: NA; v_call: TRBV11-2; j_call: TRBJ2-7; cdr3_aa: CASSPGVTSISYEQYF; cdr3_nt: TGTGCCAGCAGCCCCGGGGTGACATCCATCTCCTACGAGCAGTACTTC
clone_size: NA; d_call: NA; v_call: TRBV9; j_call: TRBJ1-1; cdr3_aa: CASSPDGHLNTEAFF; cdr3_nt: TGTGCCAGCAGCCCAGACGGACACTTGAACACTGAAGCTTTCTTT
clone_size: NA; d_call: TRBD2; v_call: TRBV7-7; j_call: TRBJ2-5; cdr3_aa: CASSPSGAQETQYF; cdr3_nt: TGTGCTAGCAGCCCTAGCGGGGCCCAAGAGACCCAGTACTTC
clone_size: NA; d_call: TRBD2; v_call: TRBV6-1; j_call: TRBJ2-7; cdr3_aa: CASSDPLAGGTYEQYF; cdr3_nt: TGTGCCAGCAGTGATCCCCTGGCGGGGGGTACCTACGAGCAGTACTTC
clone_size: NA; d_call: NA; v_call: TRBV7-9; j_call: TRBJ2-7; cdr3_aa: CASSLMYEQYF; cdr3_nt: TGTGCCAGCAGCTTAATGTACGAGCAGTACTTC
clone_size: NA; d_call: TRBD1; v_call: TRBV9; j_call: TRBJ1-1; cdr3_aa: CASSVSDRVGDTEAFF; cdr3_nt: TGTGCCAGCAGCGTCAGCGACAGGGTGGGAGACACTGAAGCTTTCTTT
clone_size: NA; d_call: TRBD1; v_call: TRBV30; j_call: TRBJ1-2; cdr3_aa: CAWRGTGINYGYTF; cdr3_nt: TGTGCCTGGAGAGGGACAGGTATAAACTATGGCTACACCTTC
clone_size: NA; d_call: NA; v_call: TRBV6-1; j_call: TRBJ2-7; cdr3_aa: CASSYFTGHHEQYF; cdr3_nt: TGTGCCAGCAGTTATTTTACAGGGCACCACGAGCAGTACTTC